Below, 3 T cell receptor beta chains from the same sample are listed, as sequenced in a study of blood T cell repertoires in COVID-19 (dated by TCRdb to 2019 to 2021). The method was the immunoSEQ multiplex PCR assay. In TCRdb, the immuneACCESS table is reduced to in-frame sequences with V and J assigned. These tables do not hold every clone; where another copy was compared, an unresolved V gene accounts for under half, and the others remain unexplained. The sample data list some 130,000 clones, and more than 75% of these were observed just once. The ten largest make up roughly 9.8% of the sample. Sequences were obtained from peripheral blood. These receptors were taken from a man aged 60-69 years who had recovered from COVID-19.

This clone has more than one count but fewer than ten. Different DNA sequences within this sample yield the same CDR3. The chain joins TRBV5-1 to TRBJ2-7, with D unresolved. The V and J ends lost 0 bases and 4 bases respectively, with 5 bases between them. The CDR3 sequence is 12 residues long. In germline, CDR1 is SGHRS, CDR2 YFSETQ. CDR3 protein: CASSLDFYEQYF. Written as DNA, the CDR3 is TGCGCCAGCAGCTTGGACTTTTACGAGCAGTACTTC.

The chain has TRBV9 and TRBJ2-3; TRBD2 matches at 10 bases. Trimming removed 0 bases from V and 5 bases from J; junction bases left unmatched: 6. The V gene's germline CDR1 is SGDLS and CDR2 YYNGEE. The CDR3 is made up of 16 amino acids. Here the CDR3 DNA reads TGTGCCAGCAGCGTAGATCCTAGCGGGGGTGGAGATACGCAGTATTTT. Translated, it gives CASSVDPSGGGDTQYF. The full variable domain, its missing parts supplied by reference TRBV9 and TRBJ2-3, is DSGVTQTPKHLITATGQRVTLRCSPRSGDLSVYWYQQSLDQGLQFLIQYYNGEERAKGNILERFSAQQFPDLHSELNLSSLELGDSALYFCASSVDPSGGGDTQYFGPGTRLTVL.

The gene calls are TRBV3-1 (or the pseudogene TRBV3-2) and TRBJ1-3, with D uncertain. The CDR3 is made up of 15 amino acids. V was trimmed by 1 base and J by 3 bases, leaving 10 bases between them. Germline V CDR1 and CDR2: LGHDT, YNNKEL (reference sequence). CDR3: CASSQVTEDGNTIYF. DNA for the CDR3: TGTGCCAGCAGCCAAGTCACAGAAGATGGAAACACCATATATTTT.